A selection of T cell receptor beta chains follows, all from one sample in a study of beta chain features in type 1 diabetes. Measured with immunoSEQ multiplex PCR; TCRdb has only the in-frame clones, and not every one. The data show 300,000 to 400,000 clones, over 9.5% seen once. What was sequenced was naive CD4+ T cells from blood. Receptors originate from a man younger than 35 in good health. CDR3s include the opening cysteine and the closing phenylalanine or tryptophan. Fields, in order: V gene, D gene, J gene, clone size, CDR3 DNA, CDR3 protein. The D gene is left open where the match is weak. Expanded clones are given a class, and other clones once, few, many or no size at all.

V: TRBV19
D: TRBD2
J: TRBJ2-7
size: -
DNA: TGTGCCAGTAGTATACAACTAGCGGGGACCTACGAGCAGTACTTC
CDR3: CASSIQLAGTYEQYF

V: TRBV5-1
D: -
J: TRBJ2-7
size: once
DNA: TGCGCCAGCAGCTTGGATATTCAGGGGTCCTACGAGCAGTACTTC
CDR3: CASSLDIQGSYEQYF

V: TRBV5-1
D: TRBD1
J: TRBJ1-1
size: -
DNA: TGCGCCAGCAGCTTGGGCTCAATTGACAGGGGGCCAGCTTTCTTT
CDR3: CASSLGSIDRGPAFF

V: TRBV2
D: -
J: TRBJ1-5
size: -
DNA: TGTGCCAGCGGAGACCCCGATCAGCCCCAGCATTTT
CDR3: CASGDPDQPQHF

V: TRBV29-1
D: -
J: TRBJ2-7
size: many
DNA: TGCAGCGGGGGCGCAGGGAATAGCGAGCAGTACTTC
CDR3: CSGGAGNSEQYF

V: TRBV7-9
D: TRBD1
J: TRBJ1-5
size: few
DNA: TGTGCCAGCAGCTTAGGAGGACAGGGGAGACCCAATCAGCCCCAGCATTTT
CDR3: CASSLGGQGRPNQPQHF

V: TRBV5-1
D: -
J: TRBJ1-1
size: -
DNA: TGCGCCAGCAGCTTGATTTACGGGAGTAGGAACACTGAAGCTTTCTTT
CDR3: CASSLIYGSRNTEAFF

V: TRBV4-2
D: -
J: TRBJ2-1
size: -
DNA: TGTGCCAGCAGCCAAGGAGTTGGGGGGATCTACAATGAGCAGTTCTTC
CDR3: CASSQGVGGIYNEQFF

V: TRBV18
D: -
J: TRBJ2-7
size: few
DNA: TGTGCCAGCTCACCACCATTGTATGAGGGGGCCTACGAGCAGTACTTC
CDR3: CASSPPLYEGAYEQYF

V: TRBV7-2
D: -
J: TRBJ1-6
size: -
DNA: TGTGCCAGCAGCGGAGGGAGTGTAGGTTCACCCCTCCACTTT
CDR3: CASSGGSVGSPLHF

V: TRBV2
D: -
J: TRBJ1-2
size: -
DNA: TGTGCCAGCAGTGAAGAGGGCCAGGGCCCGCATGGCTACACCTTC
CDR3: CASSEEGQGPHGYTF

V: TRBV19
D: -
J: TRBJ1-2
size: few
DNA: TGTGCCAGTAGTATCGTACAGGACGACTATGGCTACACCTTC
CDR3: CASSIVQDDYGYTF

V: TRBV7-2
D: -
J: TRBJ2-1
size: few
DNA: TGTGCCAGCAGCTTAGACTCAGGCTCCTACAATGAGCAGTTCTTC
CDR3: CASSLDSGSYNEQFF

V: TRBV19
D: TRBD1
J: TRBJ2-7
size: -
DNA: TGTGCCAGTAGTCGAGGTGGAAGGGGACAGCTCTACGAGCAGTACTTC
CDR3: CASSRGGRGQLYEQYF

V: TRBV6-6
D: -
J: TRBJ2-1
size: few
DNA: TGTGCCAGCAGTAGCACTATGCACAATGAGCAGTTCTTC
CDR3: CASSSTMHNEQFF

V: TRBV4-1
D: -
J: TRBJ2-1
size: -
DNA: TGCGCCAGCAGCCAAGTCCAATGGGAACGAGGGGGAGAGCAGTTCTTC
CDR3: CASSQVQWERGGEQFF

V: TRBV11-2
D: -
J: TRBJ2-7
size: -
DNA: TGTGCCAGCAGCCGTAATCCGACAGGAACCTACGAGCAGTACTTC
CDR3: CASSRNPTGTYEQYF

V: TRBV18
D: -
J: TRBJ1-5
size: few
DNA: TGTGCCAGCTCACCCCTCCGGGACACAAATCAGCCCCAGCATTTT
CDR3: CASSPLRDTNQPQHF

V: TRBV30
D: -
J: TRBJ1-1
size: few
DNA: TGTGCCTTTACAAGAAGCGGGACCCGGGAAGCTTTCTTT
CDR3: CAFTRSGTREAFF

V: TRBV6-1
D: TRBD1
J: TRBJ2-3
size: few
DNA: TGTGCCAGCAGCGCCGGGACAGTTTCAACAGATACGCAGTATTTT
CDR3: CASSAGTVSTDTQYF

V: TRBV9
D: -
J: TRBJ2-3
size: few
DNA: TGTGCCAGCAGCGTAGGCCTAGCGCGTAGCACAGATACGCAGTATTTT
CDR3: CASSVGLARSTDTQYF

V: TRBV5-6
D: -
J: TRBJ2-7
size: few
DNA: TGTGCCACCAAAGGGGCGGATACCTACGAGCAGTACTTC
CDR3: CATKGADTYEQYF

V: TRBV11-2
D: TRBD2
J: TRBJ2-1
size: few
DNA: TGTGCCAGCAGCTTGACTAGCGGGACATACAATGAGCAGTTCTTC
CDR3: CASSLTSGTYNEQFF

V: TRBV7-2
D: -
J: TRBJ1-1
size: few
DNA: TGTGCCAGCACCACGGGGGTGAACACTGAAGCTTTCTTT
CDR3: CASTTGVNTEAFF

V: TRBV7-8
D: TRBD2
J: TRBJ2-5
size: few
DNA: TGTGCCAGCAGCACGAGAAGGGTAGCGGGGGGAGAGACCCAGTACTTC
CDR3: CASSTRRVAGGETQYF

V: TRBV2
D: TRBD1
J: TRBJ1-4
size: -
DNA: TGTGCCATGGCGGGACAGGGGATGGGGGATGAAAAACTGTTTTTT
CDR3: CAMAGQGMGDEKLFF

V: TRBV7-6
D: TRBD1
J: TRBJ1-2
size: few
DNA: TGTGCCAGCAGCTCCCTGACAGGGAACTATGGCTACACCTTC
CDR3: CASSSLTGNYGYTF

V: TRBV7-2
D: TRBD2
J: TRBJ2-5
size: -
DNA: TGTGCCAGCAGCTTAGTGGCCCGCGGGGGGGCCTGGGAGACCCAGTACTTC
CDR3: CASSLVARGGAWETQYF

V: TRBV4-3
D: -
J: TRBJ2-7
size: -
DNA: TGCGCCAGCAGCCTCACCTTGGGGGGTGAGGAGCAGTACTTC
CDR3: CASSLTLGGEEQYF